The next 31 T cell receptor beta chains were all read from a single sample in a study of vaccination effects on CD4 cells after COVID-19. Some clones are missing from TCRdb's copy, which holds only in-frame ones; the method was immunoSEQ multiplex PCR. The sample includes 28,000 or so clones, about four fifths of them seen just once. Which antigens these TCRs recognize remains unknown. Before sequencing, viral peptide pools were used by the ViraFEST assay to expand antigen-specific CD4+ T cells. When around 10 days of culture had elapsed, CD4+ T cells were isolated. Participants were given two doses of BNT162b2 or mRNA-1273 vaccine. The specimen was CD4+ T cells from PBMCs cultured with HCoV-NL63 spike peptides, collected after COVID-19 vaccination. The receptors derive from a human donor who received a COVID-19 vaccine. Some clones in this sample may be carry-over from other donors' samples.

The chain recombines TRBV6-2 or TRBV6-3 with TRBJ1-1, with 8 bases identical to TRBD1. The V gene end was trimmed by 5 bases and the J gene end by 6 bases; junction bases not matched to a gene: 11. The germline V gene has CDR1 MNHEY and CDR2 SVGEGT. CDR3 size: 15 residues. The CDR3 DNA reads TGTGCCAGCAGTGACCTACAGGGGGTTGGGTCTGAAGCTTTCTTT. It specifies CASSDLQGVGSEAFF.

The rearrangement joins TRBV7-2 to TRBJ2-1; D gene ambiguous. Deletions cut 5 bases from V and 3 bases from J, with 11 bases between. This CDR3 spans 14 amino acids. Germline V gene sequence: CDR1 SGHTA, CDR2 FQGNSA. The CDR3 is CASSPPPSYNEQFF. The CDR3 bases are TGTGCCAGCAGCCCCCCCCCTAGCTACAATGAGCAGTTCTTC. The full variable domain, with the rest looked up from reference TRBV7-2 and TRBJ2-1, is GAGVSQSPSNKVTEKGKDVELRCDPISGHTALYWYRQSLGQGLEFLIYFQGNSAPDKSGLPSDRFSAERTGGSVSTLTIQRTQQEDSAVYLCASSPPPSYNEQFFGPGTRLTVL.

This clone was detected only a few times. This rearrangement joins TRBV6-5 to TRBJ1-2; no clear D. The CDR3 covers 13 residues. V dropped 8 bases and J dropped 7 bases, with 17 bases sitting between them. Germline assignment: CDR1 MNHEY and CDR2 SVGAGI. CDR3 amino acids: CASSRISSVGYTF. CDR3 coding DNA: TGTGCCAGCTCGAGGATCTCTTCGGTTGGCTACACCTTC.

The chain has TRBV5-1 and TRBJ2-6; D ambiguous. The V end was cut by 1 base, the J end by 5 bases, with 10 bases between. Germline V gives CDR1 SGHRS, CDR2 YFSETQ. This CDR3 region has 15 residues. CDR3: CASSLWAGRANVLTF. Here the CDR3 DNA reads TGCGCCAGCAGCTTGTGGGCAGGACGGGCCAACGTCCTGACTTTC.

J is TRBJ2-5 and V is TRBV9, with a weak D call TRBD1 (5 bases). Germline loops: CDR1 SGDLS, CDR2 YYNGEE. V dropped 0 bases and J dropped 1 base, with 19 bases sitting between them. There are 18 residues in the CDR3. The CDR3 DNA sequence: TGTGCCAGCAGCGTAGAGATCCCGGCTGGGGCCCTCCAAGAGACCCAGTACTTC. Encoded protein: CASSVEIPAGALQETQYF.

The chain carries TRBV7-3 and TRBJ1-1, with 8 bases matching TRBD1. Germline V gives CDR1 SGHTA, CDR2 FQGTGA. Germline trimming cut 6 bases from V and 4 bases from J; bases unmatched to any gene: 4. This CDR3 region has 13 residues. The CDR3 spells CASSTTGGTEAFF. Here the CDR3 DNA reads TGTGCCAGCAGTACTACAGGGGGCACTGAAGCTTTCTTT.

The chain employs TRBV7-9 and TRBJ1-3; 7 bases line up with TRBD1. CDR1 and CDR2 from the germline V gene are SEHNR and FQNEAQ (reference sequence). Trimming took 4 bases from V and 0 from J; bases not matched to a gene: 3. This CDR3 has 15 amino acids. Here the CDR3 reads CASSSDRASGNTIYF. CDR3 nucleotides: TGTGCCAGCAGCTCCGACAGGGCCTCTGGAAACACCATATATTTT.

This rearrangement joins TRBV27 to TRBJ1-4, with 9 bases identical to TRBD1. This CDR3 is built from 14 residues. Per germline, CDR1 MNHEY and CDR2 SMNVEV (reference sequence). Trimming took 6 bases from V and 8 from J; bases not matched to a gene: 7. Here the CDR3 reads CASSLGTGYEKLFF. CDR3 nucleotide sequence: TGTGCCAGCAGCCTCGGGACAGGGTACGAAAAACTGTTTTTT.

This chain uses TRBV5-1 with TRBJ1-4, with 8 bases aligning to TRBD1. CDR1 SGHRS and CDR2 YFSETQ come from the germline V gene. V trimming: 4 bases; J trimming: 8 bases; junction bases outside the gene matches: 10. The CDR3 is made up of 15 amino acids. CDR3 bases: TGCGCCAGCAGCACAGCCGGACAGGGTGTAGAAAAACTGTTTTTT. Its protein product is CASSTAGQGVEKLFF.

This clone was counted only a few times. This chain connects TRBV5-1 to TRBJ1-5, with D unclear. The CDR3 consists of 14 residues. The germline V gene encodes CDR1 SGHRS and CDR2 YFSETQ. Trimming cost V 0 bases and J 5 bases, with 9 bases left between them. CDR3 DNA: TGCGCCAGCAGCTTGGGGCAGGAGGATCAGCCCCAGCATTTT. This sequence encodes CASSLGQEDQPQHF.

This clone was observed a single time. This rearrangement joins TRBV14 to TRBJ1-2; D gene uncertain. V was cut by 0 bases and J by 7 bases, with 18 bases left in between. CDR1 and CDR2 from the germline V gene are SGHDN and FVKESK. There are 16 residues in the CDR3. The CDR3, as DNA: TGTGCCAGCAGCCAAGACGGGCCGCTTACAAGGACTGGCTACACCTTC. Amino acids: CASSQDGPLTRTGYTF.

The gene calls are TRBV28 and TRBJ2-1, with D possibly being TRBD2 (5 bases). Trimming left V 7 bases short and J 8 bases short, with 18 bases between. This CDR3 has 14 residues. Germline assignment: CDR1 MDHEN and CDR2 SYDVKM. The DNA of the CDR3 is TGTGCCAGCACCCTTAGCTCTCCGCGGGATGAGCAGTTCTTC. Translating gives CASTLSSPRDEQFF.

This sequence joins TRBV6-5 and TRBJ1-1; tentatively, D is TRBD1 (6 bases). There are 14 residues in the CDR3. Trimming left V 6 bases short and J 4 bases short, with 15 bases between. Looked up from germline, CDR1 is MNHEY and CDR2 is SVGAGI. The CDR3 DNA reads TGTGCCAGCAGCTCCCCGGGGGCCGGCACTGAAGCTTTCTTT. Amino acid sequence: CASSSPGAGTEAFF.

V gene TRBV4-1 combines with J gene TRBJ2-5; 9 bases map to TRBD2. CDR1 and CDR2 (germline): MGHRA, YSYEKL. V shed 1 base and J 5 bases; nucleotides not matched to a gene: 14. The CDR3 has 18 residues. DNA for the CDR3: TGCGCCAGCAGCCAAGGGCCCCTTAGGGCGGGGGGGCTGGAGACCCAGTACTTC. Its protein product is CASSQGPLRAGGLETQYF.

The gene calls are TRBV9 and TRBJ2-2; tentative D call: TRBD2 (5 bases). Trimming cost V 2 bases and J 3 bases, with 11 bases left between them. The CDR3 extends over 15 amino acids. Per germline, CDR1 SGDLS and CDR2 YYNGEE. CDR3 loop: CASSVGSLDTGELFF. The CDR3 coding sequence is TGTGCCAGCAGCGTGGGGAGTCTGGACACCGGGGAGCTGTTTTTT. Together with reference TRBV9 and TRBJ2-2, the CDR3 gives the full variable domain: DSGVTQTPKHLITATGQRVTLRCSPRSGDLSVYWYQQSLDQGLQFLIQYYNGEERAKGNILERFSAQQFPDLHSELNLSSLELGDSALYFCASSVGSLDTGELFFGEGSRLTVL.

This sequence joins TRBV10-1 and TRBJ1-1; D ambiguous. The V gene lost 3 bases and the J gene lost 1 base, with 6 bases spanning the gap. This CDR3 spans 13 amino acids. The germline gives CDR1 WNHNN, CDR2 SYGVQD (reference sequence). CDR3 bases: TGCGCCAGCAGTGAAAACAGGAACACTGAAGCTTTCTTT. The encoded protein is CASSENRNTEAFF.

V gene TRBV3-1 (or the pseudogene TRBV3-2) combines with J gene TRBJ2-7, with 10 bases that match TRBD1. Trimming cost V 4 bases and J 0 bases; bases outside gene matches: 9. The CDR3 length is 17 residues. Germline V gene data show CDR1 as LGHDT and CDR2 as YNNKEL (reference sequence). The CDR3 region has the DNA TGTGCCAGCAGCCCACGATCGGGACAGGGGAGCTCCTACGAGCAGTACGTC. It specifies CASSPRSGQGSSYEQYV.

J is TRBJ1-6 and V is TRBV7-9; weak D call: TRBD1 (5 bases). This CDR3 region has 14 residues. The germline V gene has CDR1 SEHNR and CDR2 FQNEAQ (reference sequence). V dropped 3 bases and J dropped 5 bases, with 8 bases sitting between them. DNA of the CDR3: TGTGCCAGCAGCTTCGGACAAAATAATTCACCCCTCCACTTT. This translates into CASSFGQNNSPLHF.

The chain has TRBV19 and TRBJ1-1; D not certain. V lost 1 base to trimming and J lost 6 bases, with 21 bases between them. Per the germline V gene, CDR1 is LNHDA and CDR2 is SQIVND (reference sequence). The CDR3 extends over 17 amino acids. The CDR3 region is CASSIAGGGVMVAEAFF. CDR3 nucleotides: TGTGCCAGTAGTATAGCCGGTGGTGGGGTCATGGTCGCTGAAGCTTTCTTT.

The sample holds one count of this clone. The chain uses TRBV5-1 and TRBJ2-2; TRBD2 agrees at 8 bases. The V segment lost 0 bases and the J segment 0 bases; nucleotides outside the gene matches: 4. The germline V gene encodes CDR1 SGHRS and CDR2 YFSETQ. The CDR3 has 17 amino acids. CDR3 residues: CASSLVGLAANTGELFF. CDR3 DNA sequence: TGCGCCAGCAGCTTGGTCGGACTAGCCGCGAACACCGGGGAGCTGTTTTTT.

The CDR3 here is CASSAQDYGYTF. The CDR3 DNA follows: TGTGCCAGCAGCGCCCAGGACTATGGCTACACCTTC. This chain uses TRBV7-2 with TRBJ1-2, with D uncertain. The CDR3 length is 12 residues. In germline, CDR1 is SGHTA, CDR2 FQGNSA. Trimming removed 5 bases at V and 3 bases at J, with 7 bases between.

The V and J genes are TRBV19 and TRBJ2-4; 8 bases match TRBD1. The CDR3 loop spans 14 amino acids. The germline gives CDR1 LNHDA, CDR2 SQIVND (reference sequence). With 4 bases clipped from V and 6 bases from J, the junction kept 5 bases outside the gene matches. CDR3 coding DNA: TGTGCCAGTAGTACGACAGGGGTGGCAAACATTCAGTACTTC. This sequence encodes CASSTTGVANIQYF.

The chain links TRBV7-2 to TRBJ2-6; TRBD1 matches at 9 bases. This CDR3 contains 17 residues. Germline V gives CDR1 SGHTA, CDR2 FQGNSA. After removal of 3 bases from V and 0 bases from J, the junction contained 3 bases not matched to a gene. CDR3 region: CASSFLTGGSGANVLTF. As DNA, the CDR3 is TGTGCCAGCAGCTTCCTGACAGGGGGCTCTGGGGCCAACGTCCTGACTTTC.

The chain links TRBV7-9 to TRBJ1-1, with D perhaps TRBD1 (6 bases). The CDR3 is 15 residues long. Germline V gives CDR1 SEHNR, CDR2 FQNEAQ (reference sequence). V shed 1 base and J shed 4 bases, with 13 bases lying between them. CDR3 in DNA: TGTGCCAGCAGCTTAGATGGGGGGCGCCGCACTGAAGCTTTCTTT. Translated, it gives CASSLDGGRRTEAFF. Full variable domain (remainder filled in from reference TRBV7-9 and TRBJ1-1): DTGVSQNPRHKITKRGQNVTFRCDPISEHNRLYWYRQTLGQGPEFLTYFQNEAQLEKSRLLSDRFSAERPKGSFSTLEIQRTEQGDSAMYLCASSLDGGRRTEAFFGQGTRLTVV.

The chain uses TRBV6-6 and TRBJ1-2, with no clear D. Trimming cost V 2 bases and J 7 bases, with 14 bases left between them. The CDR3 length is 14 residues. CDR1 is MNHNY, CDR2 SVGAGI, per germline (reference sequence). CDR3 residues: CASSYEQDSSGYTF. In DNA, the CDR3 is TGTGCCAGCAGTTACGAGCAGGACTCATCTGGCTACACCTTC.

The V call is TRBV2, the J call TRBJ2-5; the D is unclear. V shed 6 bases and J shed 0 bases, with 5 bases lying between them. Germline values: CDR1 SNHLY, CDR2 FYNNEI. The CDR3 totals 12 residues. CDR3 DNA sequence: TGTGCCAGCAGGGACGACCAAGAGACCCAGTACTTC. It encodes CASRDDQETQYF.

The chain joins TRBV5-4 to TRBJ2-7, with 8 bases that match TRBD2. Germline CDR1 SGHNT, CDR2 YYREEE (reference sequence). The CDR3 totals 15 residues. Trimming cost V 0 bases and J 2 bases; bases outside gene matches: 4. CDR3 sequence reads: CASSLVRGGTYEQYV. The CDR3 nucleotides read TGTGCCAGCAGCTTGGTTCGGGGGGGAACCTACGAGCAGTACGTC.

This chain connects TRBV3-1 (or the pseudogene TRBV3-2) to TRBJ1-2, with D hard to call. The ends were cut back, 1 base at V and 4 bases at J, with 7 bases in the middle. The germline V gene encodes CDR1 LGHDT and CDR2 YNNKEL (reference sequence). CDR3 size: 13 residues. CDR3 sequence reads: CASSQGSVYGYTF. The DNA for the CDR3 is TGTGCCAGCAGCCAAGGAAGCGTCTATGGCTACACCTTC.

The CDR3 coding sequence is TGTGCCAGCACCTTAAATTGGGGGTACTACAATGAGCAGTTCTTC. Translated: CASTLNWGYYNEQFF. The rearrangement uses TRBV18 and TRBJ2-1; D tentatively fits TRBD1 or TRBD2 (5 bases each). Germline V CDR1 and CDR2: KGHSH, LQKENI. This CDR3 is 15 amino acids long. V gave up 8 bases and J gave up 3 bases, with 17 bases separating them. Full variable domain (remainder filled in from reference TRBV18 and TRBJ2-1): NAGVMQNPRHLVRRRGQEARLRCSPMKGHSHVYWYRQLPEEGLKFMVYLQKENIIDESGMPKERFSAEFPKEGPSILRIQQVVRGDSAAYFCASTLNWGYYNEQFFGPGTRLTVL.

J is TRBJ2-7 and V is TRBV11-3, with D hard to call. Germline V gene lookup returns CDR1 SGHNT and CDR2 YENEEA. V lost 2 bases to trimming and J lost 6 bases, with 11 bases between them. The CDR3 spans 13 residues. In nucleotides, the CDR3 is TGTGCCAGCAGCTTAAACTTCATGGGCGAGCAGTACGTC. It specifies CASSLNFMGEQYV.

The CDR3, as DNA: TGTGCCAGCAGTTACTCGACAGGGATGACTGAAGCTTTCTTT. This gives the protein CASSYSTGMTEAFF. The V and J genes are TRBV6-5 and TRBJ1-1, with TRBD1 identical over 7 bases. CDR1 and CDR2 from the germline V gene are MNHEY and SVGAGI. This CDR3 region has 14 residues. V was clipped by 0 bases and J by 5 bases; unmatched bases: 3.